These 16 T cell receptor beta chains came from one sample sequenced in a study of blood T cells in healthy people across ages. It was with a sample-barcoded 5' primer and a J-beta primer mix that a second PCR of roughly 6 to 12 cycles was run. TCRdb itself ran the 5' RACE reads through MiXCR, one entry per CDR3 protein. The table has about 830,000 distinct CDR3 sequences, about 62% seen once. Material: blood. These receptor sequences come from a man aged 30-40 years in good health.

J is TRBJ1-2 and V is TRBV28; a weak D match, TRBD1 (5 bases). Per the germline V gene, CDR1 is MDHEN and CDR2 is SYDVKM. V was trimmed by 4 bases and J by 6 bases, leaving 15 bases between them. The CDR3 contains 14 residues. CDR3 protein: CASSSPGRGHGYTF. CDR3 nucleotides: TGTGCCAGCAGTTCCCCGGGGAGGGGACATGGCTACACCTTC.

As DNA, the CDR3 is TGCAGTGCGGATGCCAACCCGACAGGGTCGAACTATGGCTACACCTTC. It specifies CSADANPTGSNYGYTF. The V and J genes are TRBV20-1 and TRBJ1-2, with 7 positions matching TRBD1. The CDR3 consists of 16 residues. The trim removed 6 bases at V and 2 bases at J, leaving 15 bases unmatched. Germline assignment: CDR1 DFQATT and CDR2 SNEGSKA (reference sequence).

This clonotype was observed a single time. A read error may explain this, as a much larger clone is one base away. The chain links TRBV7-2 to TRBJ2-5, with TRBD2 matching 9 bases. Germline CDR1 SGHTA, CDR2 FQGNSA. CDR3 length: 15 amino acids. With 2 bases clipped from V and 5 bases from J, the junction kept 6 bases outside the gene matches. CDR3 region: CASSLRAGGAETQYF. For the CDR3, the DNA is TGTGCCAGCAGCTTACGAGCGGGGGGTGCGGAGACCCAGTACTTC.

This clonotype was picked up a small number of times. The genes are TRBV4-3 and TRBJ1-2, with 8 bases matching TRBD1. The germline V gene encodes CDR1 LGHNA and CDR2 YSLEER. The J segment lost 2 bases and the V segment lost 1 base, leaving 12 bases of the junction unmatched. The CDR3 has 18 residues. The CDR3 loop reads CASSQGSAGGGGNYGYTF. CDR3 coding DNA: TGCGCCAGCAGCCAAGGATCGGCAGGGGGCGGAGGGAACTATGGCTACACCTTC.

In this sample, this clonotype turned up a few times. The gene calls are TRBV9 and TRBJ2-5, with TRBD2 identical over 8 bases. Germline assignment: CDR1 SGDLS and CDR2 YYNGEE. This CDR3 comprises 14 residues. V shed 1 base and J 3 bases; nucleotides not matched to a gene: 2. Here the CDR3 DNA reads TGTGCCAGCAGCGTAAGCGGGGGCAAAGAGACCCAGTACTTC. This codes for CASSVSGGKETQYF.

The V and J genes are TRBV11-2 and TRBJ2-5; D may match TRBD1 or TRBD2 (5 bases each). Germline CDR1 and CDR2: SGHAT and FQNNGV. Trimming left V 3 bases short and J 1 base short, with 9 bases between. This CDR3 comprises 14 residues. The CDR3 protein is CASSFPGAQETQYF. The CDR3 DNA reads TGTGCCAGCAGCTTCCCCGGGGCCCAAGAGACCCAGTACTTC.

CDR3 DNA sequence: TGTGCCAGCAGCCCTGGGGGGGCATGTGAGACCCAGTACTTC. Translation gives CASSPGGACETQYF. The chain couples TRBV9 to TRBJ2-5; perhaps TRBD2 as D (7 bases). The length of the CDR3 is 14 residues. Looked up from germline, CDR1 is SGDLS and CDR2 is YYNGEE. Trimming cost V 4 bases and J 5 bases, with 15 bases left between them.

This clonotype was seen more than once but under ten times. The chain links TRBV27 to TRBJ2-3; D is uncertain. Germline CDR1 reads MNHEY; CDR2 reads SMNVEV (reference sequence). The CDR3 has 14 amino acids. V lost 3 bases, J lost 6 bases, and 13 bases lay in between. The CDR3 reads CASSFRTQGDTQYF. In DNA form, the CDR3 reads TGTGCCAGCAGTTTTAGGACCCAAGGGGATACGCAGTATTTT.

The V and J genes are TRBV11-2 and TRBJ2-1; unclear D gene. The germline V gene encodes CDR1 SGHAT and CDR2 FQNNGV. The CDR3 is made up of 13 amino acids. The germline V and J ends were trimmed by 5 bases and 4 bases, with 9 bases remaining between them. The CDR3 sequence: CASSPGWYNEQFF. For the CDR3, the DNA is TGTGCCAGCAGCCCCGGGTGGTACAATGAGCAGTTCTTC.

The rearrangement uses TRBV6-5 and TRBJ2-1; the D gene is possibly TRBD2 (5 bases). Deletions cut 6 bases from V and 6 bases from J, with 18 bases between. The CDR3 covers 15 residues. The germline V gene encodes CDR1 MNHEY and CDR2 SVGAGI. The CDR3 sequence is CASSPRFSVFNEQFF. As DNA, the CDR3 is TGTGCCAGCAGCCCCCGGTTTAGCGTCTTCAATGAGCAGTTCTTC.

The sample holds a few counts of this clonotype. This sequence joins TRBV9 and TRBJ2-1; TRBD2 matches 12 bases. From germline, CDR1 is SGDLS and CDR2 YYNGEE. CDR3 length: 16 residues. The trim removed 0 bases at V and 8 bases at J, leaving 6 bases unmatched. In nucleotides, the CDR3 is TGTGCCAGCAGCGTAGCTCTAGCGGGGGGGGGCCATGAGCAGTTCTTC. Amino acid sequence: CASSVALAGGGHEQFF.

About this clonotype: The junction departs from the called germline gene at one end, perhaps through a read error. This chain links TRBV9 with TRBJ2-7; no clear D. Germline CDR1 and CDR2: SGDLS and YYNGEE. The CDR3 totals 13 residues. The CDR3 DNA sequence: TGTGCCAGCAGTTCTGACCGCTCCTGCGAGCAGTACTTC. This codes for CASSSDRSCEQYF.

This clonotype was seen just once. The genes are TRBV12-3 or TRBV12-4 and TRBJ1-1; D gene uncertain. CDR3 length: 12 amino acids. V gave up 7 bases and J gave up 5 bases, with 11 bases separating them. The DNA of the CDR3 is TGTGCCAGCAACCCGGTCCTGACTGAAGCTTTCTTT. It translates to CASNPVLTEAFF.

The chain carries TRBV11-2 and TRBJ2-3; 9 bases match TRBD1. Germline trimming cut 6 bases from V and 2 bases from J; bases unmatched to any gene: 9. CDR3 length equals 16 residues. Germline loops: CDR1 SGHAT, CDR2 FQNNGV. The CDR3: CASRPPTGGFTDTQYF. The DNA of the CDR3 is TGTGCCAGCAGACCCCCGACAGGGGGTTTCACAGATACGCAGTATTTT.

The chain combines TRBV28 with TRBJ2-4; 8 nucleotides align to TRBD1. Germline V gene data show CDR1 as MDHEN and CDR2 as SYDVKM. The CDR3 loop spans 15 amino acids. The junction had 5 bases not matched to a gene; V was cut back by 6 bases and J by 1 base. The CDR3 DNA sequence: TGTGCCAGCAGCCCAGGGGGCGGGGCCAAAAACATTCAGTACTTC. Its translation is CASSPGGGAKNIQYF.

The V call is TRBV6-2 or TRBV6-3, the J call TRBJ1-6; no clear D gene. The CDR3 totals 12 residues. The germline gives CDR1 MNHEY, CDR2 SVGEGT. V lost 7 bases, J lost 9 bases, and 10 bases lay in between. The chain's CDR3 is CASNRRGSPLHF. The CDR3, as DNA: TGTGCCAGCAACCGCCGGGGTTCACCCCTCCACTTT.